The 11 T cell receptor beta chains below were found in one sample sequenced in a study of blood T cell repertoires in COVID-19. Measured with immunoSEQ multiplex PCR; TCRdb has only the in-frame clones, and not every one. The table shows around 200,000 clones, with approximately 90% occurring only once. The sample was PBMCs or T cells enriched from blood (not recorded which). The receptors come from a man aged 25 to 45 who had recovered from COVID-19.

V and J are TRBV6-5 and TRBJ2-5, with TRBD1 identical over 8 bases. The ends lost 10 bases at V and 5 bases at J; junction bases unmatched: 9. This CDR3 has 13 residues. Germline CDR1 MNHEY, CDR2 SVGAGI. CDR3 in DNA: TGTGCCACCCGACAGGGGCCGGACGAGACCCAGTACTTC. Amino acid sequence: CATRQGPDETQYF.

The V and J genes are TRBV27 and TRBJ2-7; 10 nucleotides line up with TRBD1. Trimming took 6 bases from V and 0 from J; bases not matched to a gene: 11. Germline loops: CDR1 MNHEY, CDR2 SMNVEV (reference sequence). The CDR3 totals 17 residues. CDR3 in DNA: TGTGCCAGCAGCCCCTCGTCAGGGGACAGGGGCTCCTACGAGCAGTACTTC. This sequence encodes CASSPSSGDRGSYEQYF.

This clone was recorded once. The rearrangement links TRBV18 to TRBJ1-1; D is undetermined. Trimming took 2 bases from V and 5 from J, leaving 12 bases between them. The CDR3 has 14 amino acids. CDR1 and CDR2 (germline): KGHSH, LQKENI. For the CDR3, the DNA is TGTGCCAGCTCACCAGGAGGGTCTTTAACTGAAGCTTTCTTT. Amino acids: CASSPGGSLTEAFF.

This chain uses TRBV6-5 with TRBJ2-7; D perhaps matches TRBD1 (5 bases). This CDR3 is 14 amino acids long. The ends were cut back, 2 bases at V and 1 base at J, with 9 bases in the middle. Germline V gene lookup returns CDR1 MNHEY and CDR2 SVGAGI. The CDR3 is CASSYGDSSYEQYF. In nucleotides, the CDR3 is TGTGCCAGCAGTTACGGAGACAGTTCCTACGAGCAGTACTTC.

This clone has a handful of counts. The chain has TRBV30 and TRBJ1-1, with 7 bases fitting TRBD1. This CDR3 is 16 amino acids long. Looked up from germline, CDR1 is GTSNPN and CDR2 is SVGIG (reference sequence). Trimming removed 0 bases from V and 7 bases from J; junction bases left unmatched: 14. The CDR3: CAWSVRRHSGGGEAFF. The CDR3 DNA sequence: TGTGCCTGGAGTGTAAGGCGACACTCAGGGGGTGGTGAAGCTTTCTTT.

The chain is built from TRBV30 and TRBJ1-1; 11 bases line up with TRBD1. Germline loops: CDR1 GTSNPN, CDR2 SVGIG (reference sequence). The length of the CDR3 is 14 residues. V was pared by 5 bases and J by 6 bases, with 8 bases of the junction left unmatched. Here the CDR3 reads CAWGRGQGAPEAFF. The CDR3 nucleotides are TGTGCCTGGGGAAGAGGACAGGGGGCCCCTGAAGCTTTCTTT. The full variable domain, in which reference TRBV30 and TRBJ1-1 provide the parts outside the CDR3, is SQTIHQWPATLVQPVGSPLSLECTVEGTSNPNLYWYRQAAGRGLQLLFYSVGIGQISSEVPQNLSASRPQDRQFILSSKKLLLSDSGFYLCAWGRGQGAPEAFFGQGTRLTVV.

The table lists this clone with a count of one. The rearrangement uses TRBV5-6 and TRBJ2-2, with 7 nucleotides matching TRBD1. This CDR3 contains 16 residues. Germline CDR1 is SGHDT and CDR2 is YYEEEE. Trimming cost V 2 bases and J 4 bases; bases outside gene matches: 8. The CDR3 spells CASSFPGQLTTGELFF. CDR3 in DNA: TGTGCCAGCAGCTTCCCGGGACAGCTTACCACCGGGGAGCTGTTTTTT.

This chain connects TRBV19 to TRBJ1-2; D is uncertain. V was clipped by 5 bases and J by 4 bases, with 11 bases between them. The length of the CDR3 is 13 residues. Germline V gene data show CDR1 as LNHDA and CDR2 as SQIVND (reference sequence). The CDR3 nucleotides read TGTGCCAGTAGTCCTGGACTGACCTATGGCTACACCTTC. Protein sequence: CASSPGLTYGYTF.

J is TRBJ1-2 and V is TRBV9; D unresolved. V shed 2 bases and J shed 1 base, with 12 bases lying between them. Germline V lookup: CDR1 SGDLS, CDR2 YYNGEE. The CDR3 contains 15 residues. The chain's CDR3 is CASSVRGNSNYGYTF. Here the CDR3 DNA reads TGTGCCAGCAGCGTGAGAGGGAACAGTAACTATGGCTACACCTTC.

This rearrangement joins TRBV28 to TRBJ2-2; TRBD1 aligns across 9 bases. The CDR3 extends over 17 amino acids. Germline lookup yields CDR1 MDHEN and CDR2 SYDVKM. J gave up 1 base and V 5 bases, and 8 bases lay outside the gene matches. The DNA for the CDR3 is TGTGCCAGCAGTCCGGGTCCGGGACAGGGGAACACCGGGGAGCTGTTTTTT. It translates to CASSPGPGQGNTGELFF.

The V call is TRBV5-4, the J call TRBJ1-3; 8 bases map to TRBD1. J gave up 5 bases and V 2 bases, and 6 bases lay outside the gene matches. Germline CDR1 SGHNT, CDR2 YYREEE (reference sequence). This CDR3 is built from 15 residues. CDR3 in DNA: TGTGCCAGCAGCTTTGACAGGGGTTCTAGAAACACCATATATTTT. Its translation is CASSFDRGSRNTIYF. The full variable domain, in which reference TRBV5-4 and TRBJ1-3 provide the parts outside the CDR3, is ETGVTQSPTHLIKTRGQQVTLRCSSQSGHNTVSWYQQALGQGPQFIFQYYREEENGRGNFPPRFSGLQFPNYSSELNVNALELDDSALYLCASSFDRGSRNTIYFGEGSWLTVV.